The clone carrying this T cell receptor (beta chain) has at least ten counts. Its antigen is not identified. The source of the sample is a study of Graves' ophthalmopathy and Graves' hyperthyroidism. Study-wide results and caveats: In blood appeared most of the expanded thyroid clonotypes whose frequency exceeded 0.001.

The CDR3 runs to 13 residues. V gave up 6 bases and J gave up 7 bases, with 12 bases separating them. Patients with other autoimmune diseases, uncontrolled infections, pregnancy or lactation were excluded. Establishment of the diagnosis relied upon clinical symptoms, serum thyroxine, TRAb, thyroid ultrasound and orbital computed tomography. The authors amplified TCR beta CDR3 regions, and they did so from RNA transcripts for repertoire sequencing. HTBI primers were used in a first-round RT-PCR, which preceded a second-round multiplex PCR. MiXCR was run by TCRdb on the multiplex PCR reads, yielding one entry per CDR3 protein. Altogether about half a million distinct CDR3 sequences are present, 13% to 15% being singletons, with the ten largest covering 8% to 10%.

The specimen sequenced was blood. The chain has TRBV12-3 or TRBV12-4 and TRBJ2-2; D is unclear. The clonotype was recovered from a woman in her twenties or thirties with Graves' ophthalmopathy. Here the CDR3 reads CASSTQFHGELFF. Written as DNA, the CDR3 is TGTGCCAGCAGCACTCAATTCCACGGGGAGCTGTTTTTT.